This T cell receptor beta chain was obtained from a study of T cell changes during pregnancy in multiple sclerosis. Sequencing was performed with immunoSEQ multiplex PCR; in TCRdb, only in-frame clones are kept and a portion is missing. The table shows tens of thousands of clones, with 91% occurring only once. The CDR3 is 15 amino acids. The V gene's germline CDR1 is SGHNT and CDR2 YYREEE (reference sequence). Deletions cut 0 bases from V and 2 bases from J, with 12 bases between. The source of this sequence is a female donor in good health, enrolled as a control in a pregnancy study. The specimen was peripheral blood, collected in the third trimester of pregnancy. The chain recombines TRBV5-4 with TRBJ2-7; D perhaps matches TRBD1 (6 bases). Here the CDR3 reads CASSLEAGAPYEQYF. For the CDR3, the DNA is TGTGCCAGCAGCTTGGAGGCAGGGGCCCCCTACGAGCAGTACTTC.